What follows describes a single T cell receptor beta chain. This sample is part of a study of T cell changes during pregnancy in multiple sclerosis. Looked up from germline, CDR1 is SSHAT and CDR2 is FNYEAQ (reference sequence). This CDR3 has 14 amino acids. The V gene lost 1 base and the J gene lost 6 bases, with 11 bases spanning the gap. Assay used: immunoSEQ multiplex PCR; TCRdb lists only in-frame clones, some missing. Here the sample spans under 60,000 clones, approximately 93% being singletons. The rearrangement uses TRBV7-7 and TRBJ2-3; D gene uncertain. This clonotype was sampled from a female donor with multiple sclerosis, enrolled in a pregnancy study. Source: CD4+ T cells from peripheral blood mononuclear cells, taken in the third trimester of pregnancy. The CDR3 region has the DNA TGTGCCAGCAGCTTAGGGAGTCGGGTTGATACGCAGTATTTT. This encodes CASSLGSRVDTQYF.